This T cell receptor (beta chain) was sequenced in a study of regulatory T cells in long-lasting Graves disease. Study at large: With positive TSH receptor antibodies and over 5 years of antithyroid drugs, Graves' disease was considered persistent.

This clonotype was detected only a few times. Described time point: persistent/refractory GD, antithyroid drugs over 5 years with positive TRAb. From PBMCs, RNA was extracted and then used to make the TCR library. With iRepertoire HTBI primers and Arm-PCR of CDR3 regions, TCR beta libraries were built. TCRdb used MiXCR to reprocess the multiplex PCR reads, holding one entry per CDR3 protein. The repertoire holds about 420,000 distinct CDR3 sequences, with 20% to 25% as singletons. The origin of this receptor is a female donor with Graves disease. The material was peripheral blood mononuclear cells (PBMCs), obtained when the disease was refractory, from a patient treated with antithyroid drugs.

CDR3 residues: CASSRPSGGTGELFF. The CDR3 DNA reads as TGTGCCAGCAGCCGCCCGAGCGGGGGGACCGGGGAGCTGTTTTTT. The rearrangement joins TRBV12-3 or TRBV12-4 to TRBJ2-2; 9 bases fit TRBD2. The CDR3 extends over 15 amino acids. The V segment lost 6 bases and the J segment 5 bases; nucleotides outside the gene matches: 7.